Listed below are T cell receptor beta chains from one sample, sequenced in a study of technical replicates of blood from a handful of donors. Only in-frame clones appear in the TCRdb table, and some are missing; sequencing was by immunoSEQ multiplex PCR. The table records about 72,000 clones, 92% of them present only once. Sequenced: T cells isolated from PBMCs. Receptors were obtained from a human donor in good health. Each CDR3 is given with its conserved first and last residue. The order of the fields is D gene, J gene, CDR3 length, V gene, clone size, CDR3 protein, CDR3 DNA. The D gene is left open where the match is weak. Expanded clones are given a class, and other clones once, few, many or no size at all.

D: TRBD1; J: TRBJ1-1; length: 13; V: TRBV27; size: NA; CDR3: CASSYSRDREAFF; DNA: TGTGCCAGCAGTTACTCCCGGGACAGAGAAGCTTTCTTT
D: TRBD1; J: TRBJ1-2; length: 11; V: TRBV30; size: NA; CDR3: CAYKTGDGYTF; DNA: TGTGCCTACAAGACAGGGGACGGCTACACCTTC
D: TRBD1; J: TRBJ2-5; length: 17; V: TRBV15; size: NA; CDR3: CATSGRLPGQGEETQYF; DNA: TGTGCCACCAGCGGCCGGCTACCGGGACAGGGTGAAGAGACCCAGTACTTC
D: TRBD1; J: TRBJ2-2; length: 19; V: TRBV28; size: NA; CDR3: CASSLSWTGGNANTGELFF; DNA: TGTGCCAGCAGTTTGAGTTGGACAGGGGGCAACGCGAACACCGGGGAGCTGTTTTTT
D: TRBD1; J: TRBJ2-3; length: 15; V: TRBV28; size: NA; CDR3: CASSLLGTGADTQYF; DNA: TGTGCCAGCAGTTTATTGGGGACAGGGGCCGATACGCAGTATTTT
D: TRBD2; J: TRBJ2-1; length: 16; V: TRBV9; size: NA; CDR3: CASSVSSSGGYNEQFF; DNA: TGTGCCAGCAGCGTCTCATCTAGCGGGGGGTACAATGAGCAGTTCTTC
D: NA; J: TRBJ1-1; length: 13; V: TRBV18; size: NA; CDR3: CASSQAGNTEAFF; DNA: TGTGCCAGCTCACAGGCGGGGAACACTGAAGCTTTCTTT
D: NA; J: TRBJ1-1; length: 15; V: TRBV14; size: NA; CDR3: CASSQVPGEVTEAFF; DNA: TGTGCCAGCAGCCAAGTTCCTGGGGAGGTAACTGAAGCTTTCTTT
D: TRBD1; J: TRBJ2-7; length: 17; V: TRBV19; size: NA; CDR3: CASSTSPGQEASYEQYF; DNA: TGTGCCAGTAGTACCTCTCCGGGACAGGAGGCTTCCTACGAGCAGTACTTC
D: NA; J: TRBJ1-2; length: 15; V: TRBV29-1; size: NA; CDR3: CSVDETGGIYYGYTF; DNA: TGCAGCGTTGACGAGACCGGGGGAATATATTACGGCTACACCTTC
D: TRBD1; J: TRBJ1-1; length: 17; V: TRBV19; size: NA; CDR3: CASSTILAGQGNTEAFF; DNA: TGTGCCAGTAGTACGATCTTGGCGGGACAGGGTAACACTGAAGCTTTCTTT
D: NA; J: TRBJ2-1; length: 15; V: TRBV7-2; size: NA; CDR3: CASSPVAEGYNEQFF; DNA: TGTGCCAGCAGCCCCGTAGCGGAAGGCTACAATGAGCAGTTCTTC
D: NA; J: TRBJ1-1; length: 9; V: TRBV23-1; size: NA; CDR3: CASSREAFF; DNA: TGCGCCAGCAGTCGGGAGGCTTTCTTT
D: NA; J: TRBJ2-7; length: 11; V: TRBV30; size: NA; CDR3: CAWSTTGTADF; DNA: TGTGCCTGGAGTACTACCGGGACTGCCGACTTC
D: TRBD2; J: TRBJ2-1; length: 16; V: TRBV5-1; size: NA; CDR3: CASSLVPGGTYNEQFF; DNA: TGCGCCAGCAGCTTGGTACCGGGAGGAACCTACAATGAGCAGTTCTTC
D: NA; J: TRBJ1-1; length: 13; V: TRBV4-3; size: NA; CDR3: CASSNSGEPEAFF; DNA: TGCGCCAGCAGCAACTCAGGGGAACCTGAAGCTTTCTTT
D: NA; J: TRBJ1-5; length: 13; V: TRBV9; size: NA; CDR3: CASSVDFGQPQHF; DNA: TGTGCCAGCAGCGTAGACTTCGGTCAGCCCCAGCATTTT
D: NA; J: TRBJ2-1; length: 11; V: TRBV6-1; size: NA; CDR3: CASSELRRKFF; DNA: TGTGCCAGCAGTGAATTGCGGAGGAAGTTCTTC
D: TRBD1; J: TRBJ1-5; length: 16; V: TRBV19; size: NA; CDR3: CASSELDRGGNQPQHF; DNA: TGTGCCAGTAGTGAACTAGACAGGGGAGGCAATCAGCCCCAGCATTTT
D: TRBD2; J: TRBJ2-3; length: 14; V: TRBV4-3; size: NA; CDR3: CASSSTGRTDTQYF; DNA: TGCGCCAGCAGCTCTACCGGGAGGACAGATACGCAGTATTTT
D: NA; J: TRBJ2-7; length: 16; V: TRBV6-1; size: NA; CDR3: CASSEAGFSLYYEQYF; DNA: TGTGCCAGCAGTGAAGCCGGGTTCTCCCTCTACTACGAGCAGTACTTC
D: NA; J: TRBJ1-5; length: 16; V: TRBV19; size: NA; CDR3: CASSMMGRMSNQPQHF; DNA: TGTGCCAGTAGTATGATGGGCAGGATGAGCAATCAGCCCCAGCATTTT
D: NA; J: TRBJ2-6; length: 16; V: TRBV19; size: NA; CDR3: CASSIPLPGRANVLTF; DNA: TGTGCCAGTAGTATACCACTCCCAGGGAGGGCCAACGTCCTGACTTTC
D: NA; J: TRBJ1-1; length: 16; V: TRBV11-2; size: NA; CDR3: CASSLSGGQKNTEAFF; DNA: TGTGCCAGCAGCTTATCGGGGGGACAAAAGAACACTGAAGCTTTCTTT
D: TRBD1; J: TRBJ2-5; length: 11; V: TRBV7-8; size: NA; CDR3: CASSLTGQGYF; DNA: TGTGCCAGCAGCTTAACGGGACAGGGTTACTTC
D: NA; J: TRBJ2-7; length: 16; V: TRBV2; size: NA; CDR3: CASSQPGGREVYEQYF; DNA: TGTGCCAGCAGCCAACCAGGGGGGCGGGAGGTCTACGAGCAGTACTTC
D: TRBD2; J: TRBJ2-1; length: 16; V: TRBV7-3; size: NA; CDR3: CASSLYSGSLYNEQFF; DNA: TGTGCCAGCAGCTTATATAGCGGGAGTTTGTACAATGAGCAGTTCTTC
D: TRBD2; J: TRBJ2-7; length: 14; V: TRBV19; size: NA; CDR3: CASSTQRELYEQYF; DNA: TGTGCCAGTAGTACCCAGCGGGAGTTATACGAGCAGTACTTC
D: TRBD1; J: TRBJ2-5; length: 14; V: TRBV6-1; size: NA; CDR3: CASSDWDRGETQYF; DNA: TGTGCCAGCAGTGATTGGGACAGGGGGGAGACCCAGTACTTC
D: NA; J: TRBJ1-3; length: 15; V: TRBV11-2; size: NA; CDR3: CASSLGHGSGNTIYF; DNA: TGTGCCAGCAGCTTAGGACATGGCTCTGGAAACACCATATATTTT
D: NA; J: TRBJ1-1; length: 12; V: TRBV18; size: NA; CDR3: CASSPQSTEAFF; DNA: TGTGCCAGCTCACCACAATCTACTGAAGCTTTCTTT
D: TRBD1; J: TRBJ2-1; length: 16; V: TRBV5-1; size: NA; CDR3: CASSIGRQGAIVEQFF; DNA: TGCGCCAGCAGCATTGGAAGACAGGGGGCTATAGTTGAGCAGTTCTTC
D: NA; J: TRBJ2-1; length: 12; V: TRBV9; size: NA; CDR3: CASSPSFNEQFF; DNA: TGTGCCAGCAGCCCCTCTTTCAATGAGCAGTTCTTC
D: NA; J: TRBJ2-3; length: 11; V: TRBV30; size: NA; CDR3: CAFRRTDTQYF; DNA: TGTGCCTTTCGGCGGACAGATACGCAGTATTTT
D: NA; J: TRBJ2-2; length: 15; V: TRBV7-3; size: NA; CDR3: CASSYGQINTGELFF; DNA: TGTGCCAGCAGCTATGGACAGATCAACACCGGGGAGCTGTTTTTT
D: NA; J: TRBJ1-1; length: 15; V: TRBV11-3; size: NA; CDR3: CASSHRATGITEAFF; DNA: TGTGCCAGCAGCCACCGGGCTACAGGGATCACTGAAGCTTTCTTT
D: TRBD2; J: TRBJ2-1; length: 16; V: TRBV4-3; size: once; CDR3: CASSLWTRTSGNEQFF; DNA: TGCGCCAGCAGCCTTTGGACGCGGACTAGCGGTAATGAGCAGTTCTTC
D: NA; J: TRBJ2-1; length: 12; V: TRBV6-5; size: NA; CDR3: CASSYGSNEQFF; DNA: TGTGCCAGCAGTTACGGGAGCAATGAGCAGTTCTTC
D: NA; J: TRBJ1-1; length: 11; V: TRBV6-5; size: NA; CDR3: CASSRGPGAFF; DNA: TGTGCCAGCAGCAGGGGACCCGGGGCTTTCTTT
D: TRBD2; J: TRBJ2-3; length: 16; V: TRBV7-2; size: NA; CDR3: CASSRGLAGVLGTQYF; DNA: TGTGCCAGCAGCCGCGGACTAGCGGGAGTATTAGGTACGCAGTATTTT
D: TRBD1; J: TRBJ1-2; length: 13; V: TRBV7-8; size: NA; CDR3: CASSLVRGRGYTF; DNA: TGTGCCAGCAGCCTAGTCAGGGGGCGCGGCTACACCTTC
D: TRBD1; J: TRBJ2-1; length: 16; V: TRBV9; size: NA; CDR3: CASSVARTGSYNEQFF; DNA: TGTGCCAGCAGCGTAGCAAGGACAGGGTCCTACAATGAGCAGTTCTTC
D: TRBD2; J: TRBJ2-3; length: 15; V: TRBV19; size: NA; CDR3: CASSTSSGSTDTQYF; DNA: TGTGCCAGTAGTACCTCTAGCGGGAGCACAGATACGCAGTATTTT
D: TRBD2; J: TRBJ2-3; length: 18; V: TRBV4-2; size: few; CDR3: CASSQEVRLAGYTDTQYF; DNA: TGTGCCAGCAGCCAAGAAGTCAGGCTAGCGGGTTACACAGATACGCAGTATTTT
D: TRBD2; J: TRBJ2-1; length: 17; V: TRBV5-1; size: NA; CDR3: CASSPQRDGRAYNEQFF; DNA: TGCGCCAGCAGCCCACAGCGGGACGGGAGGGCCTACAATGAGCAGTTCTTC
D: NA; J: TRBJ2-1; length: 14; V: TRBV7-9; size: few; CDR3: CASSLEPVYNEQFF; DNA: TGTGCCAGCAGCTTAGAACCGGTTTACAATGAGCAGTTCTTC
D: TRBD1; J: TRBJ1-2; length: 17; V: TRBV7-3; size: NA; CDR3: CASSLPAGQGVPYGYTF; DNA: TGTGCCAGCAGCTTGCCCGCCGGACAGGGCGTTCCCTATGGCTACACCTTC
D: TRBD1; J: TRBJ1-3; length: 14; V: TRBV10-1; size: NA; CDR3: CASKQGASGNTIYF; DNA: TGCGCCAGCAAACAGGGGGCCTCTGGAAACACCATATATTTT